Each of the 29 T cell receptor beta chains below was sequenced from the same sample in a study of blood T cell repertoires in COVID-19. Assay used: immunoSEQ multiplex PCR; TCRdb lists only in-frame clones, some missing. The sample yields about 190,000 clones, approximately 88% seen once. The sequenced sample was PBMCs or T cells enriched from blood (not recorded which). The receptors derive from a woman aged 30 to 39 who had recovered from COVID-19.

This clone has a handful of counts. This chain joins TRBV12-3 or TRBV12-4 and TRBJ2-5; D not resolved. The germline V and J ends were trimmed by 3 bases and 5 bases, with 10 bases remaining between them. The CDR3 contains 13 residues. The CDR3 nucleotides are TGTGCCAGCAGTTTCAACAGTGGGGAGACCCAGTACTTC. Translated: CASSFNSGETQYF.

The V gene is TRBV6-5, the J gene TRBJ2-2; 11 bases align to TRBD2. V was pared by 5 bases and J by 7 bases, with 6 bases of the junction left unmatched. The CDR3 has 15 amino acids. Per the germline V gene, CDR1 is MNHEY and CDR2 is SVGAGI. CDR3 in DNA: TGTGCCAGCAGTAATAGCGGGGGGGCTTACGGGGAGCTGTTTTTT. It codes for CASSNSGGAYGELFF.

The gene calls are TRBV3-1 (or the pseudogene TRBV3-2) and TRBJ1-5; TRBD1 agrees at 8 bases. The V and J ends lost 7 bases and 9 bases, in that order; junction bases with no gene match: 14. The germline gives CDR1 LGHDT, CDR2 YNNKEL (reference sequence). This CDR3 has 15 amino acids. The CDR3 reads CASMPGQDPSGPQHF. The CDR3 DNA is TGTGCCAGCATGCCGGGACAGGACCCCTCCGGGCCCCAGCATTTT.

V gene TRBV6-5 combines with J gene TRBJ1-6; possible D gene TRBD1, 5 bases. The CDR3 is made up of 15 amino acids. V lost 0 bases and J 9 bases, leaving 12 bases between the germline ends. Per germline, CDR1 MNHEY and CDR2 SVGAGI. This CDR3 reads CASSYSRQSGSPLHF. DNA for the CDR3: TGTGCCAGCAGTTACTCGAGACAGTCTGGTTCACCCCTCCACTTT.

This clone was observed a handful of times. The chain combines TRBV23-1 with TRBJ2-1; D gene unclear. TRBV23-1 has ORF status, its function being uncertain. V shed 10 bases and J shed 8 bases, with 6 bases lying between them. The CDR3 has 9 residues. In DNA form, the CDR3 reads TGCGCCACCGCGTATGAGCAGTTCTTC. The encoded protein is CATAYEQFF.

V gene TRBV20-1 combines with J gene TRBJ2-7; unclear D gene. Germline V gene data show CDR1 as DFQATT and CDR2 as SNEGSKA (reference sequence). The CDR3 extends over 9 amino acids. The ends were cut back, 3 bases at V and 9 bases at J, with 6 bases in the middle. The CDR3 DNA follows: TGCAGTGCTAGTTATAGGCAGTACGTC. Its protein is CSASYRQYV.

The chain combines TRBV30 with TRBJ1-4, with a possible D match to TRBD1 (6 bases). Germline V gives CDR1 GTSNPN, CDR2 SVGIG (reference sequence). The CDR3 totals 12 residues. V lost 7 bases to trimming and J lost 2 bases, with 8 bases between them. CDR3 sequence: CASGQTNEKLFF. Here the CDR3 DNA reads TGTGCCTCCGGACAGACTAATGAAAAACTGTTTTTT.

The chain combines TRBV10-1 with TRBJ1-4; D unresolved. The germline V gene has CDR1 WNHNN and CDR2 SYGVQD (reference sequence). The CDR3 consists of 16 residues. V lost 3 bases, J lost 0 bases, and 11 bases lay in between. The CDR3 nucleotides read TGCGCCAGCAGTGAAACCTCCGAGACAACTAATGAAAAACTGTTTTTT. Its protein product is CASSETSETTNEKLFF.

V is TRBV5-4 and J is TRBJ1-1; 9 bases align to TRBD1. CDR1 is SGHNT and CDR2 is YYREEE in the germline V gene (reference sequence). The junction had 7 bases not matched to a gene; V was cut back by 3 bases and J by 1 base. The CDR3 is made up of 16 amino acids. CDR3 in DNA: TGTGCCAGCAGCTCTACAGGGGGCAGGTGGAACACTGAAGCTTTCTTT. Translation gives CASSSTGGRWNTEAFF.

V and J are TRBV15 and TRBJ2-3; tentative D call: TRBD2 (7 bases). Germline-derived CDR1 and CDR2 are LNHNV and YYDKDF (reference sequence). This CDR3 comprises 17 residues. Trimming pared 3 bases from V and 1 base from J, leaving 17 bases between. This CDR3 is CATSRTPPGGGTDTQYF. Written as DNA, the CDR3 is TGTGCCACCAGCAGGACACCCCCGGGGGGCGGCACAGATACGCAGTATTTT.

This clone turned up a few times. The rearrangement uses TRBV11-2 and TRBJ1-1, with 9 bases identical to TRBD1. V was pared by 5 bases and J by 3 bases, with 7 bases of the junction left unmatched. Germline CDR1 reads SGHAT; CDR2 reads FQNNGV. There are 15 residues in the CDR3. As DNA, the CDR3 is TGTGCCAGCAGCCCAGGGACAGGGAGGTACACTGAAGCTTTCTTT. This encodes CASSPGTGRYTEAFF.

The chain has TRBV28 and TRBJ1-3, with D possibly TRBD1 on 6 matching bases. V lost 5 bases and J lost 0, with 20 bases in between. Germline-derived CDR1 and CDR2 are MDHEN and SYDVKM. The CDR3 is 18 amino acids. In nucleotides, the CDR3 is TGTGCCAGCAGTCCCCCCGGTCGGGGAGGGGGCTCTGGAAACACCATATATTTT. It yields the protein CASSPPGRGGGSGNTIYF.

Details on this clone: This sequence may be a read error, since a much larger clone differs from it by one base. This sequence joins TRBV7-3 and TRBJ2-5, with 7 nucleotides matching TRBD2. This CDR3 is built from 13 residues. The ends lost 3 bases at V and 3 bases at J; junction bases unmatched: 1. Germline V gives CDR1 SGHTA, CDR2 FQGTGA. The CDR3 is CASSLLAEETQYF. The CDR3 DNA is TGTGCCAGCAGCTTGCTAGCGGAAGAGACCCAGTACTTC.

For the CDR3, the DNA is TGTGCCAGCAGCTCCTACTCGCGGGGGCAAGGAGAGACCCAGTACTTC. Its translation is CASSSYSRGQGETQYF. V and J are TRBV7-9 and TRBJ2-5; D is perhaps TRBD2 (7 bases). The CDR3 totals 16 residues. Germline values: CDR1 SEHNR, CDR2 FQNEAQ (reference sequence). V was shortened by 4 bases and J by 4 bases, with 19 bases between the two germline ends. The full variable domain, with the rest looked up from reference TRBV7-9 and TRBJ2-5, is DTGVSQNPRHKITKRGQNVTFRCDPISEHNRLYWYRQTLGQGPEFLTYFQNEAQLEKSRLLSDRFSAERPKGSFSTLEIQRTEQGDSAMYLCASSSYSRGQGETQYFGPGTRLLVL.

The chain uses TRBV15 and TRBJ1-6; TRBD1 agrees at 8 bases. Trimming at V came to 5 bases and at J to 9 bases, leaving 9 bases not matched to a gene. The CDR3 has 15 amino acids. The germline gives CDR1 LNHNV, CDR2 YYDKDF (reference sequence). Here the CDR3 reads CATSRRQGRSSPLHF. The DNA for the CDR3 is TGTGCCACCAGCCGACGACAGGGGCGAAGTTCACCCCTCCACTTT. Based on the CDR3 plus reference TRBV15 and TRBJ1-6, the full variable domain is DAMVIQNPRYQVTQFGKPVTLSCSQTLNHNVMYWYQQKSSQAPKLLFHYYDKDFNNEADTPDNFQSRRPNTSFCFLDIRSPGLGDTAMYLCATSRRQGRSSPLHFGNGTRLTVT.

CDR3 DNA: TGTGCCAGCAGCTATGACTTGAACACTGAAGCTTTCTTT. Translating gives CASSYDLNTEAFF. The rearrangement joins TRBV13 to TRBJ1-1, with D unresolved. Trimming took 4 bases from V and 0 from J, leaving 6 bases between them. CDR3 length equals 13 residues. Germline V CDR1 and CDR2: PRHDT, FYEKMQ (reference sequence).

The J gene is TRBJ2-7, the V gene TRBV18, with 9 nucleotides matching TRBD2. Trimming took 5 bases from V and 6 from J; bases not matched to a gene: 8. Germline V gene lookup returns CDR1 KGHSH and CDR2 LQKENI. The CDR3 covers 14 residues. This chain's CDR3 is CASSTSSGNSEQYF. Written as DNA, the CDR3 is TGTGCCAGCTCAACCTCTAGCGGGAACAGCGAGCAGTACTTC.

The chain joins TRBV27 to TRBJ1-1; TRBD1 is a possible D gene (6 bases). The germline V and J ends were trimmed by 0 bases and 4 bases, with 9 bases remaining between them. The CDR3 totals 14 residues. Germline V CDR1 and CDR2: MNHEY, SMNVEV (reference sequence). The CDR3 is CASSLSRGGTEAFF. CDR3 sequence (DNA): TGTGCCAGCAGTTTATCGAGAGGGGGCACTGAAGCTTTCTTT.

This clone was seen a handful of times. The chain joins TRBV4-1 to TRBJ2-2, with no clear D. This CDR3 is 15 amino acids long. Germline assignment: CDR1 MGHRA and CDR2 YSYEKL. The V gene lost 2 bases and the J gene lost 4 bases, with 11 bases spanning the gap. CDR3 region: CASSQFLRSTGELFF. In nucleotides, the CDR3 is TGCGCCAGCAGCCAATTCCTTAGATCCACCGGGGAGCTGTTTTTT.

The chain employs TRBV7-8 and TRBJ1-2, with unresolved D. Germline loops: CDR1 SGHVS, CDR2 FQNEAQ. V lost 2 bases, J lost 4 bases, and 11 bases lay in between. CDR3 length: 14 amino acids. For the CDR3, the DNA is TGTGCCAGCAGCTTAAAAGCCGCCGGCTATGGCTACACCTTC. Translated, it gives CASSLKAAGYGYTF.

J is TRBJ1-4 and V is TRBV19; TRBD1 agrees at 10 bases. Trimming removed 5 bases from V and 7 bases from J; junction bases left unmatched: 4. Per germline, CDR1 LNHDA and CDR2 SQIVND (reference sequence). The CDR3 has 14 amino acids. In nucleotides, the CDR3 is TGTGCCAGTAGTGACAGGGGGCCAGGTGAAAAACTGTTTTTT. It translates to CASSDRGPGEKLFF.

This chain uses TRBV18 with TRBJ2-2; 9 nucleotides match TRBD2. V lost 3 bases, J lost 2 bases, and 4 bases stayed unmatched. Germline assignment: CDR1 KGHSH and CDR2 LQKENI. The CDR3 has 16 residues. CDR3 sequence (DNA): TGTGCCAGCTCACCTAGCGGGGGCTTTAACACCGGGGAGCTGTTTTTT. It is translated as CASSPSGGFNTGELFF. Full variable domain (outside the CDR3, taken from reference TRBV18 and TRBJ2-2): NAGVMQNPRHLVRRRGQEARLRCSPMKGHSHVYWYRQLPEEGLKFMVYLQKENIIDESGMPKERFSAEFPKEGPSILRIQQVVRGDSAAYFCASSPSGGFNTGELFFGEGSRLTVL.

CDR3 bases: TGTGCCAGCAGGGGACTCTGGGAGGCTAGCAATCAGCCCCAGCATTTT. Encoded protein: CASRGLWEASNQPQHF. The chain combines TRBV27 with TRBJ1-5; D is possibly TRBD1 (5 bases). In germline, CDR1 is MNHEY, CDR2 SMNVEV (reference sequence). This CDR3 region has 16 residues. The V and J ends lost 6 bases and 0 bases respectively, with 15 bases between them.

The J gene is TRBJ1-6, the V gene TRBV7-9; tentative D call: TRBD1 (5 bases). CDR3 length: 15 amino acids. Germline assignment: CDR1 SEHNR and CDR2 FQNEAQ (reference sequence). Deletions cut 4 bases from V and 3 bases from J, with 10 bases between. CDR3 bases: TGTGCCAGCAGCTCACAGGCCAACTATAATTCACCCCTCCACTTT. Translating it yields CASSSQANYNSPLHF.

The table lists this clone with a count of one. This chain joins TRBV7-9 and TRBJ1-1; 7 positions match TRBD1. Germline CDR1 SEHNR, CDR2 FQNEAQ (reference sequence). The J segment lost 3 bases and the V segment lost 6 bases, leaving 7 bases of the junction unmatched. The CDR3 sequence is 14 residues long. The CDR3 reads CASRTPGQHTEAFF. Written as DNA, the CDR3 is TGTGCCAGCAGAACACCGGGACAGCACACTGAAGCTTTCTTT.

Note on this clone: Because the CDR3's place on the DNA is in doubt, the DNA is left out and the CDR3 is given as listed by TCRdb. The genes are TRBV21-1 and TRBJ1-5; the table gives TRBD1 as D, unverified against the DNA. TRBV21-1 is described as a pseudogene. Both ends counted, the CDR3 spans 17 residues. The CDR3: CASSKEWGQGSDQPQHF.

The chain carries TRBV30 and TRBJ2-7; the match to TRBD2 covers 8 bases. Losses at the gene ends were 2 bases for V and 4 bases for J; bases not matched to a gene: 7. The CDR3 extends over 14 amino acids. The V gene's germline CDR1 is GTSNPN and CDR2 SVGIG (reference sequence). The DNA for the CDR3 is TGTGCCTGGAGTTTCCGCGGCGGGAGGTACGAGCAGTACTTC. Translation gives CAWSFRGGRYEQYF. Full variable domain (rest looked up from reference TRBV30 and TRBJ2-7): SQTIHQWPATLVQPVGSPLSLECTVEGTSNPNLYWYRQAAGRGLQLLFYSVGIGQISSEVPQNLSASRPQDRQFILSSKKLLLSDSGFYLCAWSFRGGRYEQYFGPGTRLTVT.

The chain links TRBV11-3 to TRBJ2-1, with 9 positions matching TRBD1. Germline CDR1 and CDR2: SGHNT and YENEEA. This CDR3 comprises 15 residues. V lost 1 base to trimming and J lost 4 bases; unmatched junction nucleotides: 2. In DNA, the CDR3 is TGTGCCAGCAGCTTAGGACAGGGGGTTTACAATGAGCAGTTCTTC. Residues: CASSLGQGVYNEQFF.

The chain links TRBV27 to TRBJ2-1, with 14 bases fitting TRBD2. From germline, CDR1 is MNHEY and CDR2 SMNVEV (reference sequence). CDR3 size: 19 residues. The V and J ends lost 4 bases and 3 bases, in that order; junction bases with no gene match: 11. CDR3 nucleotide sequence: TGTGCCAGCAGTTCACCCCCGGGACTAGCGGGGGCCAACTACAATGAGCAGTTCTTC. The encoded protein is CASSSPPGLAGANYNEQFF.